A selection of T cell receptor beta chains follows, all from one sample in a study of blood T cell repertoires in COVID-19. Produced via immunoSEQ multiplex PCR; TCRdb's table is partial and in-frame only. Of over 100,000 clones in the sample, about 84% were seen once. The source material was peripheral blood. The receptors stem from an older woman with acute or convalescent COVID-19. Both conserved end residues are trimmed from each CDR3. Fields, in order: CDR3 length, V gene, J gene, D gene, CDR3 protein. The D gene is left open where the match is weak.

len: 12; v_gene: TRBV2; j_gene: TRBJ1-1; d_gene: TRBD1; CDR3aa: ASSYTGGNTEAF
len: 13; v_gene: TRBV9; j_gene: TRBJ2-3; d_gene: -; CDR3aa: ASSVAPTSTDTQY
len: 15; v_gene: TRBV4-2; j_gene: TRBJ1-1; d_gene: -; CDR3aa: ASSRNLDLGGDTEAF
len: 13; v_gene: TRBV5-1; j_gene: TRBJ2-3; d_gene: TRBD1; CDR3aa: ASSQGQGVADTQY
len: 11; v_gene: TRBV7-8; j_gene: TRBJ1-1; d_gene: -; CDR3aa: ASRNRQNTEAF
len: 12; v_gene: TRBV9; j_gene: TRBJ1-2; d_gene: TRBD1; CDR3aa: ASSVNTGGNGYT
len: 12; v_gene: TRBV7-2; j_gene: TRBJ1-4; d_gene: -; CDR3aa: ASSLRTGREKLF
len: 16; v_gene: TRBV2; j_gene: TRBJ2-3; d_gene: TRBD1; CDR3aa: ASSVKISGQGFTDTQY
len: 11; v_gene: TRBV19; j_gene: TRBJ1-2; d_gene: -; CDR3aa: ASSIAGDGGYT
len: 13; v_gene: TRBV5-6; j_gene: TRBJ1-1; d_gene: -; CDR3aa: ASSISGVWVTEAF
len: 11; v_gene: TRBV10-2; j_gene: TRBJ1-3; d_gene: -; CDR3aa: ASFTQPGNTIY
len: 13; v_gene: TRBV9; j_gene: TRBJ1-1; d_gene: -; CDR3aa: ASSAPGTGGTEAF
len: 13; v_gene: TRBV6-5; j_gene: TRBJ1-1; d_gene: TRBD1; CDR3aa: ASRFGTGINTEAF
len: 13; v_gene: TRBV5-4; j_gene: TRBJ1-4; d_gene: TRBD1; CDR3aa: ASSLKTGGLEKLF
len: 13; v_gene: TRBV24-1; j_gene: TRBJ1-2; d_gene: -; CDR3aa: ATFQAKGGVYGYT
len: 13; v_gene: TRBV11-3; j_gene: TRBJ2-2; d_gene: TRBD1; CDR3aa: ASQGQGEGTGELF
len: 13; v_gene: TRBV3-1/TRBV3-2; j_gene: TRBJ2-3; d_gene: -; CDR3aa: ASSQDVGATDTQY
len: 11; v_gene: TRBV10-3; j_gene: TRBJ1-5; d_gene: -; CDR3aa: AISESMVGPQH
len: 14; v_gene: TRBV24-1; j_gene: TRBJ2-1; d_gene: TRBD1; CDR3aa: ATSDGGTGVAGEQF
len: 12; v_gene: TRBV2; j_gene: TRBJ1-2; d_gene: TRBD1; CDR3aa: ASSWSQGGDGYT
len: 10; v_gene: TRBV12-3/TRBV12-4; j_gene: TRBJ2-3; d_gene: -; CDR3aa: ASSLSRGVRY
len: 16; v_gene: TRBV4-1; j_gene: TRBJ2-1; d_gene: -; CDR3aa: ASSQDRVYRRSYNEQF
len: 12; v_gene: TRBV5-1; j_gene: TRBJ1-5; d_gene: TRBD1; CDR3aa: ASSYGQGNQPQH
len: 15; v_gene: TRBV9; j_gene: TRBJ2-1; d_gene: TRBD2; CDR3aa: ASSVGLAGGYYNEQF
len: 12; v_gene: TRBV3-1/TRBV3-2; j_gene: TRBJ1-3; d_gene: -; CDR3aa: ASSQDDSTNTIY
len: 11; v_gene: TRBV2; j_gene: TRBJ2-4; d_gene: -; CDR3aa: ASRRGSFDIQY
len: 13; v_gene: TRBV4-2; j_gene: TRBJ1-2; d_gene: TRBD1; CDR3aa: ASSQVRDSYSGYT
len: 11; v_gene: TRBV11-2; j_gene: TRBJ1-1; d_gene: TRBD1; CDR3aa: ASRTGRSTEAF
len: 9; v_gene: TRBV29-1; j_gene: TRBJ1-1; d_gene: -; CDR3aa: SGGQTTEAF